Below are 4 T cell receptor beta chains sequenced from a single sample in a study of shared clonotypes between healthy human individuals (dated by TCRdb to about 2020). The library was obtained by the immunoSEQ multiplex PCR assay. Entries here come from immuneACCESS through TCRdb and include only in-frame sequences with V and J called. Some clones fail to appear in such tables; in the studies checked, an unresolved V gene covers under half of the shortfall, and the cause of the remainder is unknown. The sample table contains about 960,000 clones; only one count was recorded for approximately 80% of them. Roughly 1.5% of the sample goes to the ten largest clones. The sequencing input was memory CD4+ T cells sorted from blood. This specimen's cell subset or site label, per the study, means: CD45RA-negative fraction. Every receptor here comes from a man between 18 and 29 years old in good health.

This clone was seen once. The chain recombines TRBV6-5 with TRBJ1-6; 9 nucleotides line up with TRBD1. The CDR3 totals 14 residues. Germline V gives CDR1 MNHEY, CDR2 SVGAGI. V shed 7 bases, J shed 10 bases, and the junction held 8 bases outside the gene matches. CDR3 loop: CASKNTGGLSPLHF. The CDR3, as DNA: TGTGCCAGCAAGAATACAGGGGGCTTATCACCCCTCCACTTT.

The chain links TRBV6-1 to TRBJ1-1; a weak D match, TRBD1 (6 bases). This CDR3 contains 14 residues. The ends were cut back, 6 bases at V and 0 bases at J, with 11 bases in the middle. Germline V gene sequence: CDR1 MNHNS, CDR2 SASEGT. The CDR3 sequence: CASRLTGLNTEAFF. In DNA form, the CDR3 reads TGTGCCAGCAGGTTGACAGGCCTGAACACTGAAGCTTTCTTT.

The chain carries TRBV14 and TRBJ1-1; D uncertain. The CDR3 is 14 amino acids. Germline V gives CDR1 SGHDN, CDR2 FVKESK. Trimming removed 3 bases from V and 2 bases from J, with 10 bases in between. The CDR3 protein is CASSHRGFNTEAFF. CDR3 DNA sequence: TGTGCCAGCAGCCACCGCGGTTTCAACACTGAAGCTTTCTTT.

DNA of the CDR3: TGTGCCACCTTAAGAGACTCCGGGGAGCTGTTTTTT. Amino acid sequence: CATLRDSGELFF. This chain joins TRBV6-5 and TRBJ2-2, with D unresolved. Trimming pared 10 bases from V and 6 bases from J, leaving 12 bases between. Germline CDR1 is MNHEY and CDR2 is SVGAGI. This CDR3 spans 12 amino acids.